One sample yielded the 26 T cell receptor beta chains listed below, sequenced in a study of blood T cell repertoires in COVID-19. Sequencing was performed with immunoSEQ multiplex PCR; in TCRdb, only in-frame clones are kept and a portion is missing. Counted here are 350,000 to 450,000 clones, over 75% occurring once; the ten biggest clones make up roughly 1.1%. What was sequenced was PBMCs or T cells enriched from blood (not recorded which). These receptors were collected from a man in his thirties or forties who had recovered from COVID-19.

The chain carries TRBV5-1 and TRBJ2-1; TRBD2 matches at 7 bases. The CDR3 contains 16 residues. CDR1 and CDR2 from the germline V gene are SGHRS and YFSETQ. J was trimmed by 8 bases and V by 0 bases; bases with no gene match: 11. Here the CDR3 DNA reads TGCGCCAGCAGCTTGGCCGGGCTAGCGGTGGGGCATGAGCAGTTCTTC. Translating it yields CASSLAGLAVGHEQFF.

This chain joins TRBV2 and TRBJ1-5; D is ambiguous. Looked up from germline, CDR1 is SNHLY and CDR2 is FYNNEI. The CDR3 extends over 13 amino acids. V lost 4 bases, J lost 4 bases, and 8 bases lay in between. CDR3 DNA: TGTGCCAGCAGTGTTGGAGTGAATCAGCCCCAGCATTTT. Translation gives CASSVGVNQPQHF.

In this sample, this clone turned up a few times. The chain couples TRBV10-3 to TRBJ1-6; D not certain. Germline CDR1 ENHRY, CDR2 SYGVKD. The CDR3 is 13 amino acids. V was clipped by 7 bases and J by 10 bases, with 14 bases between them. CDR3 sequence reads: CAIKWESGSPLHF. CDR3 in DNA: TGTGCCATCAAATGGGAGTCTGGGTCACCCCTCCACTTT.

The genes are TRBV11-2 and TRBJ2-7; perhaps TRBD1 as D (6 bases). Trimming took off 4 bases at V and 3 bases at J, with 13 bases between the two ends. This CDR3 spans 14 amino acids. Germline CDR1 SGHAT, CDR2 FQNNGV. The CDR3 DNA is TGTGCCAGCAGCTCGCACAGGGATTACTACGAGCAGTACTTC. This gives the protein CASSSHRDYYEQYF.

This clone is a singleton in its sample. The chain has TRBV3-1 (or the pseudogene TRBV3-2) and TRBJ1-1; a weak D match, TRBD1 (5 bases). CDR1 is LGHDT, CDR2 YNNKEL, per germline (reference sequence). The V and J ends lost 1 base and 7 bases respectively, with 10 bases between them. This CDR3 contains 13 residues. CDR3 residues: CASSQGPGGEAFF. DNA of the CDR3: TGTGCCAGCAGCCAAGGTCCGGGGGGTGAAGCTTTCTTT.

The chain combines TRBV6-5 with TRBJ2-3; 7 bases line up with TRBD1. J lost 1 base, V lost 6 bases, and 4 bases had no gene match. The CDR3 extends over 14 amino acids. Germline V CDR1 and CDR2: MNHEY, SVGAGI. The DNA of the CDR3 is TGTGCCAGCAGGTCCGGGACAGGCACAGATACGCAGTATTTT. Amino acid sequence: CASRSGTGTDTQYF.

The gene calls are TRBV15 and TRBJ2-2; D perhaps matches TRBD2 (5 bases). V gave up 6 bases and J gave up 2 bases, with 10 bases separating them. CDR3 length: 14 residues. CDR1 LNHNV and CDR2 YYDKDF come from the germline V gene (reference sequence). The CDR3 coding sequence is TGTGCCACCAGAAGTGGAGGAAACACCGGGGAGCTGTTTTTT. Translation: CATRSGGNTGELFF.

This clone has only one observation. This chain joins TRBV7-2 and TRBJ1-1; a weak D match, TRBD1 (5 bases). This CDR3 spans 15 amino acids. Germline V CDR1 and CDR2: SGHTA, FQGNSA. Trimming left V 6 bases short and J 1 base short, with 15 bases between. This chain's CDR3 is CASSPKGRGNTEAFF. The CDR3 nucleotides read TGTGCCAGCAGTCCCAAGGGGAGGGGGAACACTGAAGCTTTCTTT.

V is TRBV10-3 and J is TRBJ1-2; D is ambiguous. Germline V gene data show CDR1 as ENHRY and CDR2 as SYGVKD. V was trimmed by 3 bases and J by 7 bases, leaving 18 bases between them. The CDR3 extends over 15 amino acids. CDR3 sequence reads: CAISDVLGGGSGYTF. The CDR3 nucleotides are TGTGCCATCAGTGACGTCCTGGGCGGAGGTTCTGGCTACACCTTC.

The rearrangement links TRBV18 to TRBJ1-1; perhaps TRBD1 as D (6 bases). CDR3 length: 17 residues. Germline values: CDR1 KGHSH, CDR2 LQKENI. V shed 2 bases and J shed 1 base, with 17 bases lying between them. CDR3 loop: CASSPSGAPGANTEAFF. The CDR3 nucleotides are TGTGCCAGCTCACCATCCGGGGCCCCAGGGGCGAACACTGAAGCTTTCTTT.

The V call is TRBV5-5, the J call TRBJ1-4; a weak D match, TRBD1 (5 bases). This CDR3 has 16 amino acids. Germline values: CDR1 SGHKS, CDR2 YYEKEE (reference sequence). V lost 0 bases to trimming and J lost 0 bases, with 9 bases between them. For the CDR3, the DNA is TGTGCCAGCAGCTTGGCCGGGGGGACAACTAATGAAAAACTGTTTTTT. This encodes CASSLAGGTTNEKLFF. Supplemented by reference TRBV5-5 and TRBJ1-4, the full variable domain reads DAGVTQSPTHLIKTRGQQVTLRCSPISGHKSVSWYQQVLGQGPQFIFQYYEKEERGRGNFPDRFSARQFPNYSSELNVNALLLGDSALYLCASSLAGGTTNEKLFFGSGTQLSVL.

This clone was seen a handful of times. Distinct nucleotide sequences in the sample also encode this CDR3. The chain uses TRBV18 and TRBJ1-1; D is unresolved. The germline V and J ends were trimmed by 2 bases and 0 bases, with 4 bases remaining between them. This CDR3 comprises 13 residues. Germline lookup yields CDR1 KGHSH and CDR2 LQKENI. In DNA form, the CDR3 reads TGTGCCAGCTCACCAAGCATGAACACTGAAGCTTTCTTT. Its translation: CASSPSMNTEAFF.

The chain's CDR3 is CASSPVAAQSEQFF. The CDR3 DNA is TGCGCCAGCAGCCCGGTAGCAGCTCAAAGTGAGCAGTTCTTC. The V gene is TRBV4-1, the J gene TRBJ2-1; no clear D gene. V shed 4 bases and J shed 9 bases, with 16 bases lying between them. This CDR3 is built from 14 residues. Looked up from germline, CDR1 is MGHRA and CDR2 is YSYEKL.

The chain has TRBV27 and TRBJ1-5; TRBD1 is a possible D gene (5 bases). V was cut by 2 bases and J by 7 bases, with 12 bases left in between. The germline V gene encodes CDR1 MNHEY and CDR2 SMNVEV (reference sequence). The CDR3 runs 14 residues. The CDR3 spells CASSLRQGNQPQHF. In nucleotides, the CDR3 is TGTGCCAGCAGTTTAAGGCAGGGAAACCAGCCCCAGCATTTT.

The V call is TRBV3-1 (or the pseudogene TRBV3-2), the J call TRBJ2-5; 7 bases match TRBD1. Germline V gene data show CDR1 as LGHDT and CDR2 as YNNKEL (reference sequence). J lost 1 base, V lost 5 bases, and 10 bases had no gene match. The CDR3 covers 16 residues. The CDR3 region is CASSKVLQGSQETQYF. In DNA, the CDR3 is TGTGCCAGCAGCAAAGTCTTACAGGGGAGCCAAGAGACCCAGTACTTC.

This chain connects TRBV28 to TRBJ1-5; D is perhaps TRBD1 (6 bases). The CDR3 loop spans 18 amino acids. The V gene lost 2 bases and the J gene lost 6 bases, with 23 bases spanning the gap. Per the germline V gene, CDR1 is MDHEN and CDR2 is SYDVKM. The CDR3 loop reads CASSLDFVGGPYRQPQHF. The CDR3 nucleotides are TGTGCCAGCAGTTTAGATTTTGTGGGGGGGCCTTATCGTCAGCCCCAGCATTTT.

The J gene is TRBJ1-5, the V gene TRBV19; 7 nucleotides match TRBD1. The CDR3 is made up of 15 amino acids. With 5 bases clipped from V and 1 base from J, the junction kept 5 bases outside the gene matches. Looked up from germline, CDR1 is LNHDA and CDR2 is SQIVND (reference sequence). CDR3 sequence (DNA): TGTGCCAGTAGTGACCAGGGGGTAAGCAATCAGCCCCAGCATTTT. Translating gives CASSDQGVSNQPQHF.

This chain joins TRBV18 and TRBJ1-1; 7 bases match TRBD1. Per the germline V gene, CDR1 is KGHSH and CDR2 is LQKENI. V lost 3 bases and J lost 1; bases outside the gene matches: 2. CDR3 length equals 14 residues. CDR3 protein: CASSPAGGNTEAFF. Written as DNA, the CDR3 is TGTGCCAGCTCACCTGCAGGGGGGAACACTGAAGCTTTCTTT.

This chain's CDR3 is CASSPSGTTNEKLFF. The CDR3 DNA reads as TGTGCCAGCAGCCCCAGCGGTACAACTAATGAAAAACTGTTTTTT. The genes are TRBV9 and TRBJ1-4; D not resolved. Germline V gives CDR1 SGDLS, CDR2 YYNGEE. V shed 4 bases and J shed 0 bases, with 10 bases lying between them. CDR3 length equals 15 residues.

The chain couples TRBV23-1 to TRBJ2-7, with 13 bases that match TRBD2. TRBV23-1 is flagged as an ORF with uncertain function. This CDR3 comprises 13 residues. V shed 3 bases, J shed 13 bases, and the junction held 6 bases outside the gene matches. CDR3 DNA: TGCGCCAGCAGTCACCGACTAGCGGGGGGACTTTACTTC. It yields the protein CASSHRLAGGLYF.

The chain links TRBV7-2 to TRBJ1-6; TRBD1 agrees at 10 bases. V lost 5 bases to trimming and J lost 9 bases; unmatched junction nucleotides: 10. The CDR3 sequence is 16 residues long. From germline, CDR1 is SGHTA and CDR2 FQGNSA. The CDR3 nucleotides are TGTGCCAGCAGCATCCGACAGGGGGCGGATGGTTCACCCCTCCACTTT. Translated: CASSIRQGADGSPLHF.

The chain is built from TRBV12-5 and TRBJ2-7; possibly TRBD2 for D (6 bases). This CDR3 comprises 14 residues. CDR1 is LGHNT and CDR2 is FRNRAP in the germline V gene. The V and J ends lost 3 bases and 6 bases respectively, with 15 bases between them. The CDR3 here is CASGFGGNDAEQYF. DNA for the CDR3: TGTGCTAGTGGTTTTGGCGGGAATGATGCCGAGCAGTACTTC.

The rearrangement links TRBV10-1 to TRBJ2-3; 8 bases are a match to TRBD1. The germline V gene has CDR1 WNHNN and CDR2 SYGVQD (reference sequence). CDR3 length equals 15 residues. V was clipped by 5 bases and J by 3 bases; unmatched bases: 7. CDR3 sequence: CASSQTGDGTDTQYF. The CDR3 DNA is TGCGCCAGCAGTCAGACAGGGGACGGTACAGATACGCAGTATTTT.

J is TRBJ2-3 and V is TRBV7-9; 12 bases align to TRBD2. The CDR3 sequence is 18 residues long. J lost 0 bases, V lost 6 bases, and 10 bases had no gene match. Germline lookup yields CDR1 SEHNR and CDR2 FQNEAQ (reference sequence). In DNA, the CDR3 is TGTGCCAGCAGATGGACTAGCGGGAACGTTAAAAGCACAGATACGCAGTATTTT. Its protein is CASRWTSGNVKSTDTQYF. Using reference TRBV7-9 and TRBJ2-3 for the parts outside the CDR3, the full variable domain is DTGVSQNPRHKITKRGQNVTFRCDPISEHNRLYWYRQTLGQGPEFLTYFQNEAQLEKSRLLSDRFSAERPKGSFSTLEIQRTEQGDSAMYLCASRWTSGNVKSTDTQYFGPGTRLTVL.

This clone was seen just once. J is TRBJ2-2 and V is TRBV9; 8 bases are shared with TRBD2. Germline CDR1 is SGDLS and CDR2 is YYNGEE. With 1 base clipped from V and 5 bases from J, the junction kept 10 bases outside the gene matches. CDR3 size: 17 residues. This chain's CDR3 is CASSVRRSGSETGELFF. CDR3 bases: TGTGCCAGCAGCGTAAGGAGGAGCGGGAGTGAAACCGGGGAGCTGTTTTTT.

CDR3 DNA: TGTGCCAGCAGCTGGGGGGGCGGGAGCGGCACCGGGGAGCTGTTTTTT. Its protein is CASSWGGGSGTGELFF. V usage is TRBV7-2 and J usage is TRBJ2-2; TRBD2 might be the D (7 bases). Germline V CDR1 and CDR2: SGHTA, FQGNSA. The CDR3 spans 16 residues. Deletions cut 4 bases from V and 4 bases from J, with 16 bases between. The complete variable domain, with remaining parts taken from reference TRBV7-2 and TRBJ2-2, reads GAGVSQSPSNKVTEKGKDVELRCDPISGHTALYWYRQSLGQGLEFLIYFQGNSAPDKSGLPSDRFSAERTGGSVSTLTIQRTQQEDSAVYLCASSWGGGSGTGELFFGEGSRLTVL.